This T cell receptor (beta chain) was found in a study of shared clonotypes between healthy human individuals. Study results and limitations: The sampled material consisted only of blood, and tissue repertoires are likely to differ. The sharing of approximately 5.1% of naive CD4 clonotypes was seen across a handful of donors. With few donors, the genetic and exposure-history diversity represented was limited.

In the naive CD8 group, cells lacked CD45RO and were positively selected for CCR7, so terminally differentiated effector memory CD45RA+ cells were left out. The donors were adults (healthy and HIV-negative) with no recent acute infections or vaccinations. Profiling relied on immunoSEQ multiplex PCR, and the TCRdb table lists in-frame clones only, not all of them. Here the sample spans about 680,000 clones, 92% being singletons. Trimming took 0 bases from V and 4 from J, leaving 7 bases between them. This CDR3 comprises 14 residues. The V gene's germline CDR1 is SGDLS and CDR2 YYNGEE. A word on this clone: Its specificity is unknown.

Sequencing used naive CD8+ T cells sorted from blood. The clonotype comes from a man aged 30 to 39 in good health. The V call is TRBV9, the J call TRBJ1-4; D is unresolved. The CDR3 DNA sequence: TGTGCCAGCAGCGTAGGAGTCGGTAATGAAAAACTGTTTTTT. This encodes CASSVGVGNEKLFF.